Included here is one T cell receptor (beta chain) sequence, with context. The data were obtained in a study of blood T cell repertoires in COVID-19. About the study: Material from acute and convalescent COVID-19 was sourced from the United States, Italy and Spain. Nucleic acid was either cDNA or gDNA, and it came from T cells, B-cell-depleted T cells, or PBMCs.

The CDR3 is made up of 13 amino acids. The germline V gene has CDR1 MGHRA and CDR2 YSYEKL. V was trimmed by 2 bases and J by 2 bases, leaving 6 bases between them. As processed by the authors: Reference gene primer amplification in the assay estimated nucleated cell counts. Profiled with immunoSEQ multiplex PCR; TCRdb holds only in-frame clones, not every one. The DNA gave D and trimming, while V, J and clone size come from that table. This sample carries about 110,000 clones, roughly four fifths of them seen once, and the ten largest clones take 5% to 7.5%. Seattle patient enrollment occurred during active infection, with longitudinal follow-up thereafter.

The V and J genes are TRBV4-1 and TRBJ2-5; D remains ambiguous. The sequence derives from a man older than 75 with COVID-19, enrolled during active disease. Input material: peripheral blood. The CDR3 is CASSQWQQETQYF. CDR3 nucleotide sequence: TGCGCCAGCAGCCAATGGCAGCAAGAGACCCAGTACTTC.